This TCR beta chain was sequenced for a study of cytomegalovirus exposure and HLA in healthy donors (dated 2017 in TCRdb). Regarding the complete study: In an earlier analysis of roughly 500 of the donors, around 300 Gb of sequence data and roughly 100 million unique TCR beta sequences from about 179 million T cells were reported. Approximately 310 gigabases of sequencing data and around 80 million unique TCR sequences made up an early release that covered 640 HLA-typed donors. Of the roughly 400 genotyped donors, less than 90% were placed in the genetic ancestry cluster associated with self-reported Caucasian donors. The aim of the study was to test whether cataloging public T cell receptors could identify signatures of past pathogen exposure. The T cell repertoires of about 700 subjects were profiled by immunosequencing and related to cytomegalovirus serostatus. Besides the first cohort of approximately 670 subjects, a separate validation cohort made up of over 95 different subjects was used. The study combined high-throughput TCR immunosequencing, statistical association of individual TCRs with disease status, and machine learning to predict cytomegalovirus infection status. To study patterns of TCR occurrence, a later analysis re-analyzed previously published TCR beta repertoires from several hundred donors and added high-resolution HLA genotyping. Rather than using new phenotypic data, the later analysis identified candidate immune exposures from TCR beta sequences and from how often those sequences occurred across donors. In an earlier analysis of about 590 of the donors, high-throughput TCR beta sequencing was used to judge whether each TCR beta V gene segment behaved as functional or pseudogenic. Donor age, sex, ethnicity and CMV serostatus were compiled alongside the repertoire data. In a later genetic analysis, genome-wide SNP genotypes for about three fifths of the roughly 670 donors were used, and that subset was treated as a discovery cohort. Every repertoire in the discovery cohort had been generated on one and the same sequencing platform. HLA typing covered class I and class II loci at four-digit resolution. Typing coverage varied by locus: roughly 629-630 donors for A, B, C, DRB1 and DQB1; about 520 for DQA1; nearly 610 for DPA1; 450 to 480 for DPB1. Several DR-DQ haplotypes were handled as single units for association and clustering, since linkage in the cohort was strong. Among a few hundred genotyped donors of the cohort, an average of around 240,000 unique TCR beta nucleotide sequences were sequenced per donor, around 18% of them non-productive. Summary of the overall study and its limitations: A further reported finding was that TCR beta sequences accurately predicted the HLA-A and HLA-B alleles for most subjects in the first cohort. Linkage disequilibrium might explain the correlated functional status among segregating V segments, but an unknown experimental factor could not be excluded. When HLA alleles, especially DR and DQ, strongly co-occurred, attributing TCR associations to individual alleles was difficult. Three of the identified cytomegalovirus-associated TCR beta chains were confirmed in vitro to be specific for cytomegalovirus antigens. Most TCR sequences were seen in very few donors, while some public TCRs were found in many individuals. For the cohort, immune exposure information was limited to CMV serostatus. The earlier analysis of about 600 of the donors excluded 15 to 20 rarely observed V segments, including chromosome 9 orphons, because counts were too low. A total of about 180 TCR beta chains were listed by the study as associated with cytomegalovirus. The authors suggested that the approach could potentially be extended to other disease states and immunological phenotypes. Several of the top co-occurrence clusters appeared to be linked to parvovirus B19, influenza, CMV and Epstein-Barr virus, according to a later analysis. Cytomegalovirus status was reported to be diagnosed by the classifier with high specificity and sensitivity in both the original and validation cohorts. A later analysis associated about 17,000 TCR beta sequences with specific HLA alleles at a false discovery rate of 0.05. A later analysis found that HLA-associated TCR beta chains were more clonally expanded and had lower generation probabilities than equally common non-associated chains. A group of highly shared sequence variants was considered likely to be a technical artifact of the sequencing pipeline. Sequencing depth was assumed to be roughly uniform across donors in the presence/absence analyses, though that assumption may not hold. In a later analysis, most CMV-associated TCR beta chains were found to appear HLA-restricted, with HLA associations seemingly driven largely by CMV exposure. In an earlier analysis of about 540 of the donors, most TCR beta V segments were observed in productive rearrangements about 87% or about 30% of the time, broadly matching IMGT annotations. The 87-base-pair reads could not distinguish some IMGT-functional V segments, including TRBV6-2 and TRBV6-3, so those segments were excluded. In this cohort, only TCR beta chains were sequenced, and detectable features were limited by the absence of alpha or paired-chain data. A later analysis found that TCR association rates varied across HLA loci, with DRB1 alleles showing the most associated TCRs and HLA-C alleles the fewest. A later genetic analysis associated a missense DCLRE1C variant with V-gene and J-gene trimming of TCR beta chains, and an independent cohort replicated the association. In a later genetic analysis, fewer N-insertions in productive TCRs were reported among donors in an Asian-associated ancestry cluster than the approximately 710-donor mean. HLA typing was unavailable for some donors at each locus, so association tests used only the typed subset.

Based on the germline V gene (reference sequence), the CDR1 and CDR2 sequences are SGHKS and YYEKEE. The CDR3 starts with the cysteine, ends with the phenylalanine, and has 14 residues. Only the CDR3 DNA is retained, 42 bases long and in frame from the first base. The germline ends are 7 bases apart after V is trimmed by 0 bases and J by 3 bases. Library preparation employed the immunoSEQ multiplex PCR assay. A mixture of 60 forward primers for TCR Vbeta segments and 13 reverse primers for TCR Jbeta segments was used in the multiplex PCR. The CDR3 region of rearranged TCR beta genes was amplified from genomic DNA with a multiplex PCR assay. The Illumina HiSeq System was used to sequence the amplified TCR beta libraries as 87-base-pair reads. The authors' analysis ran thus. A later analysis counted 75 million to 100 million unique TCR beta chains across the 550 to 700 repertoires, and roughly 11 million of these chains were shared by at least two donors. A nearest-neighbor algorithm error-corrected the raw reads and collapsed the reads into unique sequences, merging closely related sequences to remove PCR and sequencing errors. To assign V, D and J gene segments, CDR3 sequences were aligned to IMGT reference sequences. Each retained sequence needed at least a six-nucleotide match to both a V gene segment and a J gene segment. Rearrangements were classified as productive when the CDR3 lacked stop codons and remained in frame with V and J, and all other rearrangements were classified as non-productive. CDR3 was defined by IMGT convention, running from the second conserved V-encoded cysteine to the conserved J-encoded phenylalanine. In an earlier analysis of some 550 of the donors, sequences lacking an unambiguous match to a single V gene segment were excluded. An earlier analysis of almost 600 of the donors classified V segments as functional when productive rearrangements were above 56.7% and as segregating when the standard deviation between donors was above 5%. A statistical classification framework was built for diagnosing cytomegalovirus status from the catalog of TCR beta chain sequences. In a later analysis, TCR nucleotide sequences were compared against IMGT/GENE-DB human TR gene sequences so that V and J genes could be assigned. A later analysis assigned CDR3 sequences and most-parsimonious VDJ recombination scenarios with the TCRdist pipeline. In a later analysis, each TCR beta chain was defined by its CDR3 amino acid sequence together with its V-gene family, and reads without a unique V-gene family were excluded. A later analysis removed 450 to 600 highly shared, low-generation-probability nucleotide sequences to deal with suspected cross-contamination and a sequencing artifact. A later analysis calculated a clonal expansion index for each public chain from normalized within-repertoire ranks of inferred template counts. A later analysis computed generation probabilities with a VDJ recombination model fitted to out-of-frame rearrangements, and checked the results against IGoR. In a later analysis, hypergeometric tests were used to score TCR-TCR, TCR-HLA and TCR-CMV co-occurrence, with a repertoire-size bias correction applied to TCR pairs. To estimate false discovery rates, a later analysis permuted the HLA or CMV assignments 20 times. In a later analysis, co-occurring TCRs were grouped using DBSCAN, and TCRdist sequence similarity was added for clustering within HLA-allele-positive subsets. Repertoires with fewer than 30,000 or more than 120,000 public chains were left out of co-occurrence clustering, as were about 5 repertoires with anomalous nucleotide sharing. Drawn from immuneACCESS, this table holds only the in-frame rearrangements with V and J called that TCRdb kept. Clones are partly lost; checked studies trace under half to an unresolved V gene and leave the rest unexplained. The V and J calls and clone size come from that table; D and trimming were worked out from the DNA. For this sample there are about 98,000 clones; about four fifths appear just once. The ten largest clones take up under 4.5% of the sample.

As to this clone: What this receptor recognizes is not known. The record has no base qualities; no much larger clone is one base away.

The cohort comprised more than 550 healthy bone marrow donors. At the time of sampling, every cohort member was nominally healthy, though immune exposures that went unrecorded were likely present. The donor was CMV seropositive and belonged to the group of some 290 seropositive cohort members. Every donor gave a peripheral blood sample, and the peripheral blood mononuclear cells from that sample were used for TCR beta sequencing. The Qiagen DNeasy Blood Extraction Kit was used to extract genomic DNA from the blood cell samples. Material for sequencing was PBMCs. The receptor chain draws on TRBV5-5 and TRBJ1-5, with a tentative D gene TRBD1 over 5 matching bases. The source is a female donor in good health and CMV-seropositive. The CDR3 sequence is CASSLVRDNQPQHF. The DNA is as follows: TGTGCCAGCAGCTTGGTCAGGGACAATCAGCCCCAGCATTTT.